Listed below are T cell receptor beta chains from one sample, sequenced in a study of blood T cell repertoires in COVID-19. Sequencing was performed with immunoSEQ multiplex PCR; in TCRdb, only in-frame clones are kept and a portion is missing. This repertoire shows more than 300,000 clones, about 87% found once; its top ten account for under 6.5%. Specimen: peripheral blood. These receptors originate from a woman between 45 and 60 years old with COVID-19, enrolled during active disease. Each CDR3 is given with its conserved first and last residue. Each record gives: D gene, J gene, clone size, V gene, CDR3 protein, CDR3 DNA. D genes are given only for firm matches. Where a row states a size, it is once, few, many or the class of an expanded clone; other rows omit it.

TRBD2 TRBJ2-7 - TRBV5-1 CASQRTSGIPSAYEQYF TGCGCCAGCCAAAGGACTAGCGGGATTCCCTCGGCCTACGAGCAGTACTTC
TRBD2 TRBJ2-3 - TRBV13 CASSLESAGGLLDTQYF TGTGCCAGCAGCTTAGAATCAGCGGGAGGGCTGCTAGATACGCAGTATTTT
- TRBJ1-4 once TRBV19 CASSFNRATNEKLFF TGTGCCAGTAGTTTCAACAGGGCAACTAATGAAAAACTGTTTTTT
- TRBJ2-7 - TRBV5-1 CASSLSPGNYEQYF TGCGCCAGCAGCTTGTCTCCAGGTAACTACGAGCAGTACTTC
- TRBJ2-5 - TRBV30 CAWSAPRGETQYF TGTGCCTGGAGTGCCCCCCGAGGAGAGACCCAGTACTTC
TRBD1 TRBJ2-3 - TRBV3-1/TRBV3-2 CASTPRDRGTDTQYF TGTGCCAGCACCCCCCGGGACAGGGGTACAGATACGCAGTATTTT
TRBD2 TRBJ2-2 - TRBV5-6 CASSLWAGGLAGELFF TGTGCCAGCAGCTTATGGGCGGGAGGGCTTGCCGGGGAGCTGTTTTTT
TRBD2 TRBJ2-2 - TRBV5-1 CASSLAGIGTGELFF TGCGCCAGCAGTTTAGCGGGAATTGGGACCGGGGAGCTGTTTTTT
- TRBJ2-7 - TRBV5-4 CASSLAGEQYF TGTGCCAGCAGCTTGGCGGGGGAGCAGTACTTC
- TRBJ2-7 - TRBV5-1 CASSGTGSGSYEQYF TGCGCCAGCAGCGGAACCGGGTCGGGATCCTACGAGCAGTACTTC
- TRBJ1-2 - TRBV27 CASSSWRDEYGYTF TGTGCCAGCAGTTCTTGGAGGGATGAGTATGGCTACACCTTC
TRBD2 TRBJ2-2 - TRBV4-3 CASSLMRGLAGNTGELFF TGCGCCAGCAGCCTCATGCGCGGACTAGCGGGCAACACCGGGGAGCTGTTTTTT
- TRBJ1-6 - TRBV6-2/TRBV6-3 CASSDTGSSYNSPLHF TGTGCCAGCAGTGATACAGGGAGCTCCTATAATTCACCCCTCCACTTT
TRBD1 TRBJ2-7 - TRBV7-2 CASSDRDRGVKAYEQYF TGTGCCAGCAGCGACCGGGACAGGGGTGTAAAGGCGTACGAGCAGTACTTC
- TRBJ1-1 - TRBV6-6 CASSYSLEKGGEAFF TGTGCCAGCAGTTACAGCCTGGAGAAGGGGGGGGAAGCTTTCTTT
- TRBJ2-2 - TRBV11-2 CASHSLRGGIGELFF TGTGCCAGCCACTCCCTGAGGGGCGGGATAGGGGAGCTGTTTTTT
TRBD2 TRBJ2-7 - TRBV2 CASSEVVTSGREQYF TGTGCCAGCAGTGAGGTAGTGACTAGCGGGCGCGAGCAGTACTTC
- TRBJ2-7 - TRBV30 CAWNRVGWGYPSREQYF TGTGCCTGGAACAGGGTTGGGTGGGGCTACCCCAGTAGAGAGCAGTACTTC
TRBD2 TRBJ2-7 - TRBV5-6 CASSLGSFVGLAGQYF TGTGCCAGCAGCTTGGGCTCCTTCGTTGGACTAGCGGGGCAGTACTTC
TRBD1 TRBJ1-3 - TRBV6-1 CASSEGTGISRSGNTIYF TGTGCCAGCAGTGAAGGGACAGGGATTTCCCGCTCTGGAAACACCATATATTTT
- TRBJ1-5 few TRBV6-5 CASSRDSNQPQHF TGTGCCAGCAGCCGAGATAGCAATCAGCCCCAGCATTTT
- TRBJ1-5 - TRBV6-1 CASSEERTANQPQHF TGTGCCAGCAGTGAAGAGAGGACAGCCAATCAGCCCCAGCATTTT
- TRBJ1-1 - TRBV9 CASSADRANTEAFF TGTGCCAGCAGCGCGGACAGAGCGAACACTGAAGCTTTCTTT
- TRBJ2-2 once TRBV19 CASSLQANTGELFF TGTGCCAGTAGTTTGCAGGCGAACACCGGGGAGCTGTTTTTT
- TRBJ1-2 - TRBV4-3 CASSQTRGPGGYTF TGCGCCAGCAGCCAAACCCGGGGTCCAGGAGGCTACACCTTC
- TRBJ1-4 many TRBV30 CAWSFSTGQKLFF TGTGCCTGGAGTTTTTCGACAGGCCAAAAACTGTTTTTT
- TRBJ2-5 - TRBV2 CASSEARGHLQETQYF TGTGCCAGCAGTGAAGCGCGAGGGCACCTCCAAGAGACCCAGTACTTC
- TRBJ2-3 - TRBV2 CASSEIRGSGDTQYF TGTGCCAGCAGTGAAATAAGGGGGAGTGGTGATACGCAGTATTTT
TRBD2 TRBJ2-3 - TRBV9 CASSTKGTSGTDTQYF TGTGCCAGCAGCACGAAGGGGACTAGCGGAACAGATACGCAGTATTTT
TRBD2 TRBJ2-3 - TRBV5-6 CASSFWTSGSADTQYF TGTGCCAGCAGCTTCTGGACTAGCGGGAGTGCAGATACGCAGTATTTT
- TRBJ2-1 - TRBV5-1 CASSLARRDEQFF TGCGCCAGCAGCTTGGCCAGGAGGGATGAGCAGTTCTTC
TRBD1 TRBJ1-5 once TRBV18 CASSPTGANQPQHF TGTGCCAGCTCACCGACAGGGGCCAATCAGCCCCAGCATTTT
TRBD1 TRBJ1-5 few TRBV30 CAWGSGTGDQPQHF TGTGCCTGGGGCTCCGGGACAGGGGATCAGCCCCAGCATTTT
- TRBJ2-7 - TRBV4-1 CASSQGQSLQYEQYF TGCGCCAGCAGCCAAGGACAGTCGCTTCAATACGAGCAGTACTTC
TRBD1 TRBJ1-5 - TRBV19 CASSRQGAQPQHF TGTGCCAGTAGCCGACAGGGGGCCCAGCCCCAGCATTTT
- TRBJ1-5 - TRBV23-1 CASSQWLFNRQDDYQPQHF TGCGCCAGCAGTCAATGGCTTTTCAATAGACAGGATGATTATCAGCCCCAGCATTTT
- TRBJ2-1 - TRBV11-1 CASSLDRGSYNEQFF TGTGCCAGCAGCTTAGATCGCGGCTCCTACAATGAGCAGTTCTTC